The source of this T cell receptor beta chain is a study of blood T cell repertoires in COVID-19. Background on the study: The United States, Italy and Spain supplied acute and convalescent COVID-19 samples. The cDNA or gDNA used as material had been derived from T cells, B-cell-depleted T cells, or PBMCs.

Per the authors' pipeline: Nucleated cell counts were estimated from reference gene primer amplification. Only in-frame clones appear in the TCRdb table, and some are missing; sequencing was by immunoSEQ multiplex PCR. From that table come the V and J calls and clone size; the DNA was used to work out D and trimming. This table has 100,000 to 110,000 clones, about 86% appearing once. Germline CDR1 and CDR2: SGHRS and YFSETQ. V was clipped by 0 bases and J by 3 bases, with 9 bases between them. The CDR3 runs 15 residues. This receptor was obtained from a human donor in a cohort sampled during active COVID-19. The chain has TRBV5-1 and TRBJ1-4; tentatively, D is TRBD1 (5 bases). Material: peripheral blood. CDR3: CASSLDGDSNEKLFF. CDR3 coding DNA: TGCGCCAGCAGCTTGGATGGGGACTCTAATGAAAAACTGTTTTTT.